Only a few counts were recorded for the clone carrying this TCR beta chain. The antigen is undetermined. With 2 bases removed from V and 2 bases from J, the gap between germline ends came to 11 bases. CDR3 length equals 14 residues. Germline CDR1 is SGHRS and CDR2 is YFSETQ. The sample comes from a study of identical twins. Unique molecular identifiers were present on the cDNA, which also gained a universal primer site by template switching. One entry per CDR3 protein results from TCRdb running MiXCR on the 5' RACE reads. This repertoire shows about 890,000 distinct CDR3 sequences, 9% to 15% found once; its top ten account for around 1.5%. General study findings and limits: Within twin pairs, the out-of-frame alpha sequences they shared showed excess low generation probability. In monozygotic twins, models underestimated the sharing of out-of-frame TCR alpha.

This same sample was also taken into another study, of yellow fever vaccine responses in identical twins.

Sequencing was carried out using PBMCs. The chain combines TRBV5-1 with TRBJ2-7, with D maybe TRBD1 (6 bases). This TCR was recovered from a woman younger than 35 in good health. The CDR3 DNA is TGCGCCAGCAGCTTTGGGACAACCACCTACGAGCAGTACTTC. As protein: CASSFGTTTYEQYF. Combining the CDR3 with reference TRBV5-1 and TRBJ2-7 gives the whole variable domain KAGVTQTPRYLIKTRGQQVTLSCSPISGHRSVSWYQQTPGQGLQFLFEYFSETQRNKGNFPGRFSGRQFSNSRSEMNVSTLELGDSALYLCASSFGTTTYEQYFGPGTRLTVT.